The clone carrying this TCR beta chain was recorded a few times. The entry originates in a study of beta chain features in type 1 diabetes. V was pared by 6 bases and J by 3 bases, with 14 bases between. This CDR3 comprises 13 residues. Germline CDR1 SQVTM, CDR2 ANQGSEA. Every isolated RNA sample was fully reverse transcribed, so sequencing captured expressed TCRB transcripts. Naive, central memory and regulatory T cell samples averaged approximately 3.9 million immunoSEQ reads each. This table comes from immunoSEQ multiplex PCR, and its TCRdb copy is limited to in-frame clones, with some not included. The sample contains a few hundred thousand clones, over 12% of which appear only once.

Material: naive CD4+ T cells from blood. The chain recombines TRBV29-1 with TRBJ1-2; perhaps TRBD1 as D (6 bases). This receptor was obtained from a woman in her late teens or twenties in good health. Here the CDR3 DNA reads TGCAGCGTCGGGGGGCGGTTAGACTATGGCTACACCTTC. Encoded protein: CSVGGRLDYGYTF.